This T cell receptor beta chain originates from a study of blood T cells in healthy people across ages. General study findings and limits: When one million T cells were used, diversity estimates were thought to be underestimates. Measured against age, TCR beta diversity per million T cells decreased in a roughly linear manner.

This clonotype was seen once. Antigen specificity is unknown. Sample-barcoded 5' priming and a J-beta primer mix drove a second PCR of about 7 to 11 cycles. MiXCR, applied by TCRdb to the 5' RACE reads, yields one record per CDR3 protein. The table records 1.5 million to 2 million distinct CDR3 sequences, 34% of them present only once. This receptor was identified in a woman aged 25-40 years in good health. Material: blood.

The CDR3 loop is CASSRDMYNEQFF. The CDR3 coding sequence is TGTGCCAGCAGCCGGGACATGTACAATGAGCAGTTCTTC. The genes are TRBV12-3 or TRBV12-4 and TRBJ2-1, with D possibly matching TRBD1 (6 bases). The CDR3 loop spans 13 amino acids. Between the trimmed V and J ends, which lost 6 bases and 4 bases, there was a span of 10 bases.